This TCR beta chain was recorded in a study of T-cell reconstitution after alpha-beta-depleted transplantation in children. Study-wide points: A year had passed since transplant, and T-cell counts and diversity by then came mostly from newly produced T cells. Approximately two months post-transplant, alpha-beta T cells reportedly originated from several hundred expanded graft clones. Surviving recipient T cells and intrathymic progenitors accounted for some patients' high TCRbeta diversity at day 60.

Unique molecular identifiers were used in preparing the TCRbeta library. TCRdb ran MiXCR on the PCR reads and lists one entry per CDR3 protein. The data hold approximately 800,000 distinct CDR3 sequences, with about 16% observed a single time. V dropped 0 bases and J dropped 2 bases, with 8 bases sitting between them. The CDR3 contains 14 residues. Germline V gene lookup returns CDR1 SGHRS and CDR2 YFSETQ. Turning to this clonotype: Its antigen is undetermined.

This rearrangement joins TRBV5-1 to TRBJ2-5; no firm D call. The sequence was obtained from a male patient younger than 18 who had a stem cell transplant for acute lymphoblastic leukemia, so the T cells may come from the graft donor. Sample: PBMCs, mostly from graft donor cells, taken 360 days after TCRalphabeta/CD19-depleted stem cell transplant. The CDR3 region has the DNA TGCGCCAGCAGCTTGGACACGTTACAAGAGACCCAGTACTTC. Translation gives CASSLDTLQETQYF.